This is a list of T cell receptor beta chains from one sample in a study of cytomegalovirus exposure and HLA in healthy donors. Libraries were prepared by immunoSEQ multiplex PCR; TCRdb keeps only in-frame clonotypes and omits some of them. The top ten clones hold 1% to 1.5% of a sample with approximately 200,000 clones, 80% to 85% of them seen once. Sequenced input: PBMCs. The receptors originated from a woman aged 25 to 39 in good health and CMV-seronegative. The CDR3 runs from the conserved cysteine through the conserved F or W. The D gene is left open where the match is weak. Only some rows state a clone size, as once, few, many or a class for expanded clones.

d_call: NA
clone_size: NA
v_call: TRBV25-1
j_call: TRBJ2-1
cdr3_nt: TGTGCCAGCAGTGAAGTCCAGCTCCGAGGGAATGAGCAGTTCTTC
cdr3_aa: CASSEVQLRGNEQFF

d_call: NA
clone_size: NA
v_call: TRBV15
j_call: TRBJ1-1
cdr3_nt: TGTGCCACCAGCAGAGATCTAGGGGTAGGAGCTTTCTTT
cdr3_aa: CATSRDLGVGAFF

d_call: NA
clone_size: NA
v_call: TRBV5-7
j_call: TRBJ2-7
cdr3_nt: TGTGCCAGCAGCCACACCAACGAGCAGTACTTC
cdr3_aa: CASSHTNEQYF

d_call: NA
clone_size: NA
v_call: TRBV7-8
j_call: TRBJ1-1
cdr3_nt: TGTGCCAGCAGCTCCCGGGGGGCCGAAGCTTTCTTT
cdr3_aa: CASSSRGAEAFF

d_call: TRBD1
clone_size: NA
v_call: TRBV19
j_call: TRBJ1-5
cdr3_nt: TGTGCCAGTAGTCATGACAGGGTGGGGAATCAGCCCCAGCATTTT
cdr3_aa: CASSHDRVGNQPQHF

d_call: TRBD1
clone_size: NA
v_call: TRBV6-6
j_call: TRBJ2-5
cdr3_nt: TGTGCCAGCAGTGGTGACAGGGACGGCGAGACCCAGTACTTC
cdr3_aa: CASSGDRDGETQYF

d_call: TRBD2
clone_size: few
v_call: TRBV27
j_call: TRBJ2-7
cdr3_nt: TGTGCCAGCAGTTTAAGGTCCGGCGGGGGGCGACACGAGCAGTACTTC
cdr3_aa: CASSLRSGGGRHEQYF

d_call: TRBD1
clone_size: NA
v_call: TRBV4-2
j_call: TRBJ1-3
cdr3_nt: TGTGCCAGCAGCCAAGCGACAGGGAACCGTGGAAACACCATATATTTT
cdr3_aa: CASSQATGNRGNTIYF

d_call: TRBD2
clone_size: few
v_call: TRBV29-1
j_call: TRBJ2-2
cdr3_nt: TGCAGCGCAGATAGCGGGATCGGGCCCGCCGGGGAGCTGTTTTTT
cdr3_aa: CSADSGIGPAGELFF

d_call: TRBD1
clone_size: NA
v_call: TRBV25-1
j_call: TRBJ1-2
cdr3_nt: TGTGCCAGCAGTGTTAATACAGGGGCGAACTATGGCTACACCTTC
cdr3_aa: CASSVNTGANYGYTF

d_call: NA
clone_size: NA
v_call: TRBV4-1
j_call: TRBJ1-1
cdr3_nt: TGCGCCAGCAGACAGGCTACAGGGAGACGAACTGAAGCTTTCTTT
cdr3_aa: CASRQATGRRTEAFF

d_call: TRBD1
clone_size: NA
v_call: TRBV6-1
j_call: TRBJ1-5
cdr3_nt: TGTGCCAGCAGACCAGGGGGCAGCTATCAGCCCCAGCATTTT
cdr3_aa: CASRPGGSYQPQHF

d_call: NA
clone_size: NA
v_call: TRBV7-7
j_call: TRBJ1-5
cdr3_nt: TGTGCCAGCAGCCCTGACAGGAATCAGCCCCAGCATTTT
cdr3_aa: CASSPDRNQPQHF

d_call: NA
clone_size: NA
v_call: TRBV6-1
j_call: TRBJ2-1
cdr3_nt: TGTGCCAGCAGAGGGGGGGGGAGCTCCTACAATGAGCAGTTCTTC
cdr3_aa: CASRGGGSSYNEQFF

d_call: TRBD2
clone_size: many
v_call: TRBV6-4
j_call: TRBJ2-1
cdr3_nt: TGTGCCAGCAGCTCCGGGACTAGCGGGGGGGCGGAAGAGCAGTTCTTC
cdr3_aa: CASSSGTSGGAEEQFF

d_call: TRBD1
clone_size: NA
v_call: TRBV6-5
j_call: TRBJ2-2
cdr3_nt: TGTGCCAGCAGTCCGGGACAGTCGAACACCGGGGAGCTGTTTTTT
cdr3_aa: CASSPGQSNTGELFF

d_call: TRBD1
clone_size: NA
v_call: TRBV27
j_call: TRBJ1-4
cdr3_nt: TGTGCCACCGGACAGGGTTTCAATGAAAAACTGTTTTTT
cdr3_aa: CATGQGFNEKLFF

d_call: NA
clone_size: NA
v_call: TRBV6-1
j_call: TRBJ1-2
cdr3_nt: TGTGCCAGCAGCGACTATGGCTACACCTTC
cdr3_aa: CASSDYGYTF

d_call: NA
clone_size: NA
v_call: TRBV7-3
j_call: TRBJ2-7
cdr3_nt: TGTGCCAGCAGCTTAGACAGGAACTCCTACGAGCAGTACTTC
cdr3_aa: CASSLDRNSYEQYF

d_call: TRBD2
clone_size: NA
v_call: TRBV7-9
j_call: TRBJ2-1
cdr3_nt: TGTGCCAGCAGCCCTGCAGCGGGAGAAGGGTACAATGAGCAGTTCTTC
cdr3_aa: CASSPAAGEGYNEQFF

d_call: TRBD1
clone_size: once
v_call: TRBV7-6
j_call: TRBJ1-6
cdr3_nt: TGTGCCAGCAGGTCGGGGACAGGGTCTACGTGGGAGTCCTATAATTCACCCCTCCACTTT
cdr3_aa: CASRSGTGSTWESYNSPLHF

d_call: TRBD2
clone_size: NA
v_call: TRBV7-2
j_call: TRBJ2-5
cdr3_nt: TGTGCCAGCAGCTCCCGGGTAGCGGGAGGGCCGGAGACCCAGTACTTC
cdr3_aa: CASSSRVAGGPETQYF

d_call: NA
clone_size: once
v_call: TRBV2
j_call: TRBJ2-5
cdr3_nt: TGTGCCAGCAGTGGCCGGCTAGCTTTTCAAGAGACCCAGTACTTC
cdr3_aa: CASSGRLAFQETQYF

d_call: NA
clone_size: NA
v_call: TRBV5-5
j_call: TRBJ2-1
cdr3_nt: TGTGCCAGCAGCTCCCGGGACACTGGCTACAATGAGCAGTTCTTC
cdr3_aa: CASSSRDTGYNEQFF

d_call: NA
clone_size: NA
v_call: TRBV19
j_call: TRBJ1-3
cdr3_nt: TGTGCCAGTAGTCCCGAGGGCGCCTCTGGAAACACCATATATTTT
cdr3_aa: CASSPEGASGNTIYF

d_call: TRBD1
clone_size: NA
v_call: TRBV15
j_call: TRBJ1-1
cdr3_nt: TGTGCCACCAGCAGAGTGGGGACAGGGAACACTGAAGCTTTCTTT
cdr3_aa: CATSRVGTGNTEAFF

d_call: NA
clone_size: NA
v_call: TRBV4-1
j_call: TRBJ1-2
cdr3_nt: TGCGCCAGCAGCCAAGATAGCGCAGGCTATGGCTACACCTTC
cdr3_aa: CASSQDSAGYGYTF

d_call: TRBD1
clone_size: NA
v_call: TRBV19
j_call: TRBJ1-5
cdr3_nt: TGTGCCAGTAGTTCTGACAGGGATCAGCCCCAGCATTTT
cdr3_aa: CASSSDRDQPQHF